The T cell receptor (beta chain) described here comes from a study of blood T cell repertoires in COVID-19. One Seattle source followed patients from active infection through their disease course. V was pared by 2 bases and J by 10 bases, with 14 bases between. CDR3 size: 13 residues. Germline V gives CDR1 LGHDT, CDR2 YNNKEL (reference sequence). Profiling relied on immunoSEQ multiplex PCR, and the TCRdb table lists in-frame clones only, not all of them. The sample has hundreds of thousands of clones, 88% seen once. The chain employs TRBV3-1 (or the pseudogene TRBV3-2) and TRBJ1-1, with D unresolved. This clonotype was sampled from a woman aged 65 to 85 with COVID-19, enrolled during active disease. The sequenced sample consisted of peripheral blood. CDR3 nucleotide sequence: TGTGCCAGCAGCCAATCTCTAGCGGGAGGAGCTTTCTTT. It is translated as CASSQSLAGGAFF.